This T cell receptor (beta chain) is drawn from a study of spatial heterogeneity in lung cancer. This clonotype was found a few times. Time point noted: blood at routine non-recurrence follow-up after resection. The germline CDR1 and CDR2 sequences are LGHDT and YNNKEL (reference sequence). Trimming took 1 base from V and 4 from J, leaving 8 bases between them. The CDR3 is made up of 14 amino acids. Each CDR3 protein gets one entry after TCRdb re-called the 5' RACE reads with MiXCR. The sample yields about 94,000 distinct CDR3 sequences, 19% seen once. The chain couples TRBV3-1 to TRBJ2-1; D remains ambiguous. This sequence was found in a male donor with early-stage non-small cell lung cancer. Sequenced material: PBMCs, taken at follow-up. The CDR3 nucleotides are TGTGCCAGCAGCCAAGGCAGGTCGTACAATGAGCAGTTCTTC. It codes for CASSQGRSYNEQFF.